A single sample is the source of the 12 T cell receptor beta chains below, sequenced in a study of spatial heterogeneity in lung cancer. MiXCR was run by TCRdb on the 5' RACE reads, yielding one entry per CDR3 protein. The sample lists tens of thousands of distinct CDR3 sequences, over 9.5% occurring once. This sample's time point: sample taken at primary tumor resection. Whole RNA obtained from tumor, nontumor lung or frozen PBMC underwent sequencing without sorting. Sequenced here: PBMCs, sampled at surgery. The receptor source for this set is a male donor with early-stage non-small cell lung cancer.

The rearrangement uses TRBV4-3 and TRBJ2-7, with TRBD2 identical over 15 bases. V dropped 0 bases and J dropped 5; count of bases not matched to a gene: 2. From germline, CDR1 is LGHNA and CDR2 YSLEER. The length of the CDR3 is 16 residues. The DNA for the CDR3 is TGCGCCAGCAGCCAAGAGGGGACTAGCGGGAGGCACGAGCAGTACTTC. Its translation: CASSQEGTSGRHEQYF.

The J gene is TRBJ2-1, the V gene TRBV7-3, with TRBD2 identical over 8 bases. The CDR3 is made up of 16 amino acids. With 2 bases clipped from V and 3 bases from J, the junction kept 6 bases outside the gene matches. The germline V gene has CDR1 SGHTA and CDR2 FQGTGA. The CDR3 here is CASSLDSGAGYNEQFF. The CDR3 DNA reads as TGTGCCAGCAGCTTAGATAGCGGGGCGGGCTACAATGAGCAGTTCTTC.

Ten or more counts support this clonotype. CDR3 sequence: CATSDPRALGDTQYF. Written as DNA, the CDR3 is TGTGCCACCAGTGATCCACGGGCCCTGGGGGATACGCAGTATTTT. This chain joins TRBV24-1 and TRBJ2-3; D remains ambiguous. Germline values: CDR1 KGHDR, CDR2 SFDVKD. The CDR3 spans 15 residues. The V end was cut by 3 bases, the J end by 6 bases, with 15 bases between.

The chain links TRBV30 to TRBJ1-6; D might be TRBD1 (6 bases). The CDR3 has 13 residues. From germline, CDR1 is GTSNPN and CDR2 SVGIG (reference sequence). Trimming removed 5 bases from V and 5 bases from J, with 10 bases in between. CDR3 loop: CAWRTVDNSPLHF. The CDR3 region has the DNA TGTGCCTGGCGGACAGTCGATAATTCACCCCTCCACTTT.

This clonotype was picked up a small number of times. The chain employs TRBV10-2 and TRBJ2-1, with 8 bases that match TRBD1. This CDR3 is built from 14 residues. Trimming at V came to 6 bases and at J to 9 bases, leaving 10 bases not matched to a gene. Germline CDR1 WSHSY, CDR2 SAAADI. The CDR3 DNA follows: TGCGCCAGCAGCAAACGACAGGGGATGGGTGAGCAGTTCTTC. Amino acid sequence: CASSKRQGMGEQFF.

This clonotype has only a few counts. This chain links TRBV6-2 or TRBV6-3 with TRBJ2-1; no firm D call. CDR3 size: 14 residues. Trimming took 6 bases from V and 5 from J, leaving 14 bases between them. Germline V gene sequence: CDR1 MNHEY, CDR2 SVGEGT. CDR3 sequence reads: CASRIRRGDNEQFF. In DNA, the CDR3 is TGTGCCAGCAGGATTCGACGTGGGGACAATGAGCAGTTCTTC.

The genes are TRBV6-2 or TRBV6-3 and TRBJ2-5; perhaps TRBD1 as D (6 bases). CDR1 is MNHEY, CDR2 SVGEGT, per germline. V was shortened by 8 bases and J by 7 bases, with 17 bases between the two germline ends. CDR3 length: 13 amino acids. The CDR3 spells CASVAGVSGTQYF. CDR3 in DNA: TGTGCCAGCGTAGCAGGGGTAAGCGGGACCCAGTACTTC.

This chain links TRBV5-1 with TRBJ2-4, with a possible D match to TRBD1 (7 bases). CDR3 length: 15 residues. Germline V CDR1 and CDR2: SGHRS, YFSETQ. V was pared by 4 bases and J by 6 bases, with 17 bases between. CDR3: CASSPEGAATNIQYF. As DNA, the CDR3 is TGCGCCAGCAGCCCGGAGGGGGCAGCAACAAACATTCAGTACTTC.

This clonotype has ten or more counts. This sequence joins TRBV7-9 and TRBJ2-1, with 10 bases aligning to TRBD2. The CDR3 has 16 amino acids. The V gene end was trimmed by 2 bases and the J gene end by 5 bases; junction bases not matched to a gene: 6. The germline CDR1 and CDR2 sequences are SEHNR and FQNEAQ (reference sequence). This CDR3 is CASSLYAAGGDNEQFF. The CDR3 coding sequence is TGTGCCAGCAGCTTATATGCAGCGGGAGGGGACAATGAGCAGTTCTTC. The whole variable domain, filled in from reference TRBV7-9 and TRBJ2-1, reads DTGVSQNPRHKITKRGQNVTFRCDPISEHNRLYWYRQTLGQGPEFLTYFQNEAQLEKSRLLSDRFSAERPKGSFSTLEIQRTEQGDSAMYLCASSLYAAGGDNEQFFGPGTRLTVL.

This clonotype showed up many times. The chain carries TRBV12-3 or TRBV12-4 and TRBJ1-5; 8 nucleotides align to TRBD1. Trimming removed 2 bases from V and 6 bases from J; junction bases left unmatched: 3. CDR3 size: 14 residues. The CDR3: CASSLSGGGQPQHF. CDR3 sequence (DNA): TGTGCCAGCAGTTTATCAGGGGGCGGTCAGCCCCAGCATTTT.

There are a few counts of this clonotype. The genes are TRBV10-3 and TRBJ2-7; D might be TRBD2 (6 bases). V lost 10 bases, J lost 2 bases, and 12 bases lay in between. From germline, CDR1 is ENHRY and CDR2 SYGVKD. The CDR3 contains 12 residues. DNA of the CDR3: TGTGCCACCGGGGAGGTCGCCTACGAGCAGTACTTC. Translating it yields CATGEVAYEQYF.

The table lists this clonotype with a few counts. The chain recombines TRBV7-2 with TRBJ1-4, with TRBD1 identical over 9 bases. Trimming took 5 bases from V and 8 from J; bases not matched to a gene: 9. Per germline, CDR1 SGHTA and CDR2 FQGNSA. This CDR3 region has 15 residues. DNA for the CDR3: TGTGCCAGCAGCCTAAGACAGGGGGGGCAAGAAAAACTGTTTTTT. Translated, it gives CASSLRQGGQEKLFF.